The rows below give T cell receptor beta chains drawn from one sample of a study of T cell repertoires in cytomegalovirus infection. TCRdb analysed the reads with MiXCR anew, one entry per CDR3 protein. The sample lists approximately 1,000,000 distinct CDR3 sequences, 25% to 40% occurring once. These TCRs' antigens remain unknown. The sample here was cultured CD8+ T cells from PBMCs, taken from culture after CMV antigen stimulation. The origin of the receptors is a human donor in good health (CMV status not recorded). Some clones in this sample may be carry-over from other donors' samples. Both conserved end residues are part of each CDR3. The order of the fields is clone size, J gene, D gene, V gene, CDR3 DNA, CDR3 protein. The D gene is left open where the match is weak. Size is omitted from some rows. Given values are once, few, many or a class for expanded clones.

size: .; J: TRBJ2-1; D: TRBD2; V: TRBV2; DNA: TGTGCCAGCACTACTAGCGGGGGGCCTTACTCCTACAATGAGCAGTTCTTC; CDR3: CASTTSGGPYSYNEQFF
size: .; J: TRBJ2-7; D: .; V: TRBV19; DNA: TGTGCCAGTAGTATAAGTATTGACAGTTACTACGAGCAGTACTTC; CDR3: CASSISIDSYYEQYF
size: few; J: TRBJ1-5; D: TRBD1; V: TRBV19; DNA: TGTGCCAGCAGCACAGGGACAGGGAATCAGCCCCAGCATTTT; CDR3: CASSTGTGNQPQHF
size: few; J: TRBJ2-1; D: TRBD2; V: TRBV7-3; DNA: TGTGCCAGCAGCAAAGCAAACGTCATTAGCGGGGGGCCTCATCCTAAACCCAATGAGCAGTTCTTC; CDR3: CASSKANVISGGPHPKPNEQFF
size: .; J: TRBJ2-7; D: .; V: TRBV7-9; DNA: TGTGCCAGCACGACTGGCCCCTCCTACGAGCAGTACTTC; CDR3: CASTTGPSYEQYF
size: once; J: TRBJ1-1; D: .; V: TRBV9; DNA: TGTGCCAGCAGCATCGGACAGAGGAACACTGAAGCTTTCTTT; CDR3: CASSIGQRNTEAFF
size: few; J: TRBJ1-1; D: TRBD1; V: TRBV12-3/TRBV12-4; DNA: TGTGCCAGCAGAGACCAGGACAGGGCGAACACTGAAGCTTTCTTT; CDR3: CASRDQDRANTEAFF
size: .; J: TRBJ2-5; D: TRBD1; V: TRBV7-9; DNA: TGTGCCAGCAGCCAGGACAGGGGAGCGGAGACCCAGTACTTC; CDR3: CASSQDRGAETQYF
size: .; J: TRBJ2-6; D: .; V: TRBV2; DNA: TGTGCCAGCTTGAGCAGGCACTCTGGGGCCAACGTCCTGACTTTC; CDR3: CASLSRHSGANVLTF
size: .; J: TRBJ2-7; D: TRBD1; V: TRBV5-4; DNA: TGTGCCAGCAGCGGCGGACAGGAGAGCTCCTACGAGCAGTACTTC; CDR3: CASSGGQESSYEQYF
size: .; J: TRBJ1-2; D: .; V: TRBV27; DNA: TGTGCCAGCAGTTTAGCGGGGGTCCCTAACTATGGCTACACCTTC; CDR3: CASSLAGVPNYGYTF
size: few; J: TRBJ2-6; D: .; V: TRBV25-1; DNA: TGTGCCAGCAGTGAATTTTATGGGGCCAACGTCCTGACTTTC; CDR3: CASSEFYGANVLTF
size: .; J: TRBJ2-5; D: TRBD1; V: TRBV27; DNA: TGTGCCAGCTCTGGACAGGGCCAGACCCAGTACTTC; CDR3: CASSGQGQTQYF
size: .; J: TRBJ1-2; D: TRBD1; V: TRBV7-8; DNA: TGTGCCAGCAGCTTAGCGGACAGGGACAGGGGGGCTTATGGCTACACCTTC; CDR3: CASSLADRDRGAYGYTF